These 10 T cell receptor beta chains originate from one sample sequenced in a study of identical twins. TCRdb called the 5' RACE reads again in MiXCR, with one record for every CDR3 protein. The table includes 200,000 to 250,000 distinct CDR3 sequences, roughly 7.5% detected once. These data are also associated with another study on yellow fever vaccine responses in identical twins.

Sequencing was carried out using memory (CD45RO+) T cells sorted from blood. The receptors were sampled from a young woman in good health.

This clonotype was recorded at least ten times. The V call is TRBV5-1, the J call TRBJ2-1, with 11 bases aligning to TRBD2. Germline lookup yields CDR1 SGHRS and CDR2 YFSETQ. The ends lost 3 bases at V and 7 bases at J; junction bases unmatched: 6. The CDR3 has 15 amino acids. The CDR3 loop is CASSSGLAVSNEQFF. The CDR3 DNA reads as TGCGCCAGCAGCTCGGGACTAGCGGTCTCAAATGAGCAGTTCTTC.

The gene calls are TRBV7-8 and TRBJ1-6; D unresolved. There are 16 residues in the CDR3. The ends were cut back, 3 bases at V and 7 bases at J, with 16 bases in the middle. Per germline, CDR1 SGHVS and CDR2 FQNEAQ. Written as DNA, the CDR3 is TGTGCCAGCAGCTTCATGCTGGCAGTTGGCAATTCACCCCTCCACTTT. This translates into CASSFMLAVGNSPLHF. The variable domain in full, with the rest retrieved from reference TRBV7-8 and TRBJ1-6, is GAGVSQSPRYKVAKRGQDVALRCDPISGHVSLFWYQQALGQGPEFLTYFQNEAQLDKSGLPSDRFFAERPEGSVSTLKIQRTQQEDSAVYLCASSFMLAVGNSPLHFGNGTRLTVT.

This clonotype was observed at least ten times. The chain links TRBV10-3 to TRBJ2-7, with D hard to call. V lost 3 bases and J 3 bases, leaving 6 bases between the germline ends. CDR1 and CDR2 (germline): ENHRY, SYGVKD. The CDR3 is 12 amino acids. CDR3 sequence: CAISETNYEQYF. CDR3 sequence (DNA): TGTGCCATCAGTGAAACGAACTACGAGCAGTACTTC.

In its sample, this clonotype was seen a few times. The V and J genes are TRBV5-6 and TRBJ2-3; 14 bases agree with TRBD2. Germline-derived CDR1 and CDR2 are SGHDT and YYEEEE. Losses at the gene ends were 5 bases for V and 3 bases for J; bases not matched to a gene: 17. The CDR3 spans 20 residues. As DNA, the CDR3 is TGTGCCAGCAGTTACAGATGGACTAGCGGGGGGCTGGATAGAACAGATACGCAGTATTTT. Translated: CASSYRWTSGGLDRTDTQYF.

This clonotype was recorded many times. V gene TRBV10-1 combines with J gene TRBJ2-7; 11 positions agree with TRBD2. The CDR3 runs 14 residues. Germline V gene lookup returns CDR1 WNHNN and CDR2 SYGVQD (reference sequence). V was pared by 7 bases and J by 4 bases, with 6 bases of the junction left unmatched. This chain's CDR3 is CASTWRTSGYEQYF. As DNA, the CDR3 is TGCGCCAGCACATGGAGGACTAGCGGGTACGAGCAGTACTTC.

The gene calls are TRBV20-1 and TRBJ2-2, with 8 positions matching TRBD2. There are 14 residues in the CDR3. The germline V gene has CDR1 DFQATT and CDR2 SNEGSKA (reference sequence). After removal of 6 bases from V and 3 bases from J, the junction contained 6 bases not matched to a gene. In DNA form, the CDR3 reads TGCAGTGCCACCCGGGGGGGAGACACCGGGGAGCTGTTTTTT. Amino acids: CSATRGGDTGELFF.

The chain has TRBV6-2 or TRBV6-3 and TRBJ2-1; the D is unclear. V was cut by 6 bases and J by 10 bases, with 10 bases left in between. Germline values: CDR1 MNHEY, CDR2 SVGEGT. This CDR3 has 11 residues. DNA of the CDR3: TGTGCCAGCAGCCTGCTCGTCGAGCAGTTCTTC. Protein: CASSLLVEQFF.

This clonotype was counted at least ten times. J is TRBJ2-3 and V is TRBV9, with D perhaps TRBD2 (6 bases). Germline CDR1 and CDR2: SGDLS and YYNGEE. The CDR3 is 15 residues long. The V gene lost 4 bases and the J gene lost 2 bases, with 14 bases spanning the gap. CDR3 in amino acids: CASSPRDSHTDTQYF. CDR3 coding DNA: TGTGCCAGCAGCCCCCGGGACTCACACACAGATACGCAGTATTTT.

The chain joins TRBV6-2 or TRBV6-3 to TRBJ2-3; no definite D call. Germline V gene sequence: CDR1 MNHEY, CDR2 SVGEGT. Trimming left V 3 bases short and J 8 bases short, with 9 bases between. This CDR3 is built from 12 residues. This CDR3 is CASSYRRITQYF. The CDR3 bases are TGTGCCAGCAGTTATAGACGGATTACGCAGTATTTT.

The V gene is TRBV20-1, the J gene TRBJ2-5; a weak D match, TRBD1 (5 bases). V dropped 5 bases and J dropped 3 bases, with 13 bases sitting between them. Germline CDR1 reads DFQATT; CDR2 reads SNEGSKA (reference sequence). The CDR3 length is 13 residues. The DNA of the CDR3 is TGCAGTGCTGCCTCAGGGTTGGAAGAGACCCAGTACTTC. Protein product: CSAASGLEETQYF.